A single sample is the source of the 20 T cell receptor beta chains below, sequenced in a study of blood T cells in healthy people across ages. The second PCR ran roughly 6 to 11 cycles with a sample-barcoded 5' primer and J-beta primers. TCRdb called the 5' RACE reads again in MiXCR, with one record for every CDR3 protein. The table has about 650,000 distinct CDR3 sequences, about 50% seen once; the top ten hold approximately 12%. Sequencing used blood. The source of these receptors is a woman older than 75 in good health.

This chain joins TRBV14 and TRBJ2-2, with 7 bases fitting TRBD1. The CDR3 spans 16 residues. V lost 5 bases to trimming and J lost 6 bases; unmatched junction nucleotides: 12. CDR1 is SGHDN and CDR2 is FVKESK in the germline V gene. DNA for the CDR3: TGTGCCAGCAGCTGGACAGGCGACACAAACGCCGGGGAGCTGTTTTTT. It specifies CASSWTGDTNAGELFF.

Concerning this clonotype: A single base separates this from a much larger clone, so it may be a read error. The chain has TRBV5-1 and TRBJ1-5, with D uncertain. V dropped 4 bases and J dropped 6 bases, with 11 bases sitting between them. This CDR3 is built from 13 residues. CDR1 and CDR2 from the germline V gene are SGHRS and YFSETQ. The chain's CDR3 is CASSRMPGQPQHF. The CDR3, as DNA: TGCGCCAGCAGCCGTATGCCTGGTCAGCCCCAGCATTTT.

Concerning this clonotype: Being one base from a much bigger clone, this may be a read error. This chain joins TRBV5-1 and TRBJ2-3, with unresolved D. The germline V and J ends were trimmed by 5 bases and 6 bases, with 13 bases remaining between them. The CDR3 has 13 amino acids. Germline CDR1 SGHRS, CDR2 YFSETQ. The CDR3 DNA follows: TGCGCCAGCAGTTTTCCCGGGCGGGATACGCAGTATTTT. It codes for CASSFPGRDTQYF. Drawing the rest from reference TRBV5-1 and TRBJ2-3, the complete variable domain is KAGVTQTPRYLIKTRGQQVTLSCSPISGHRSVSWYQQTPGQGLQFLFEYFSETQRNKGNFPGRFSGRQFSNSRSEMNVSTLELGDSALYLCASSFPGRDTQYFGPGTRLTVL.

In regard to this clonotype: A much bigger clone sits one base away, suggesting this may be a read error. The chain has TRBV5-1 and TRBJ2-3; no definite D call. The CDR3 has 14 residues. Germline CDR1 reads SGHRS; CDR2 reads YFSETQ. CDR3 nucleotides: TGCGCCAGCAGCTTGGCGGCTACCACAGATACGCGGTATTTT. Amino acid sequence: CASSLAATTDTRYF.

The gene calls are TRBV5-1 and TRBJ2-2; D perhaps matches TRBD2 (6 bases). There are 16 residues in the CDR3. Trimming removed 4 bases from V and 4 bases from J, with 17 bases in between. Germline-derived CDR1 and CDR2 are SGHRS and YFSETQ. CDR3 DNA: TGCGCCAGCAGCCCCCCAGGAGGGCCGCGCACCGGGGAGCTGTTTTTT. This translates into CASSPPGGPRTGELFF.

The sample holds one count of this clonotype. Without the conserved terminal phenylalanine or tryptophan, this CDR3 likely stems from a read error. V is TRBV12-3 or TRBV12-4 and J is TRBJ1-6; a possible D gene is TRBD1 (6 bases). The CDR3 totals 13 residues. Trimming stripped 3 bases from V and 7 bases from J, with 7 bases between. CDR3 nucleotide sequence: TGTGCCAGCAGTTTGCAGGGGAATTCACCCCTCCACTTG. Translating gives CASSLQGNSPLHL.

This clonotype was picked up a small number of times. This chain connects TRBV12-3 or TRBV12-4 to TRBJ2-3; D unclear. The CDR3 runs to 13 residues. V lost 4 bases, J lost 4 bases, and 9 bases lay in between. In DNA, the CDR3 is TGTGCCAGCAGTTGGGGTAGGCCAGATACGCAGTATTTT. This translates into CASSWGRPDTQYF.

The chain links TRBV3-1 to TRBJ2-1; D gene unclear. CDR1 is LGHDT and CDR2 is YNNKEL in the germline V gene (reference sequence). Trimming took 4 bases from V and 5 from J, leaving 15 bases between them. The CDR3 covers 15 residues. DNA of the CDR3: TGTGCCAGCAGCCCCCGGGCTAAGTCTAACAATGAGCAGTTCTTC. This translates into CASSPRAKSNNEQFF.

This clonotype has at least ten counts. This chain links TRBV27 with TRBJ2-3; the match to TRBD1 covers 10 bases. The V gene end was trimmed by 8 bases and the J gene end by 4 bases; junction bases not matched to a gene: 6. Germline V lookup: CDR1 MNHEY, CDR2 SMNVEV (reference sequence). The CDR3 totals 14 residues. DNA of the CDR3: TGTGCCAGCGGAAGACAGGGGGCCCCAGATACGCAGTATTTT. This translates into CASGRQGAPDTQYF.

On this clonotype: This sequence may be a read error, since a much larger clone differs from it by one base. The chain couples TRBV7-2 to TRBJ1-2; D unresolved. Germline values: CDR1 SGHTA, CDR2 FQGNSA. The CDR3 spans 12 residues. Trimming stripped 2 bases from V and 6 bases from J, with 7 bases between. The CDR3 protein is CASSLMLHGYTF. The CDR3 DNA follows: TGTGCCAGCAGCTTAATGTTGCATGGCTACACCTTC.

This clonotype was detected a few times. V is TRBV5-1 and J is TRBJ1-1; TRBD1 matches 7 bases. Trimming cost V 4 bases and J 4 bases; bases outside gene matches: 10. The CDR3 is 15 amino acids. Germline V gene data show CDR1 as SGHRS and CDR2 as YFSETQ. The CDR3 loop reads CASSRDRVRGTEAFF. The CDR3 coding sequence is TGCGCCAGCAGCCGTGACAGGGTCCGTGGCACTGAAGCTTTCTTT.

The rearrangement links TRBV12-3 or TRBV12-4 to TRBJ1-1, with D possibly being TRBD1 (6 bases). V was pared by 1 base and J by 6 bases, with 15 bases between. There are 15 residues in the CDR3. The DNA for the CDR3 is TGTGCCAGCAGTTTAGAGGGGGGGCCAGGTTCTGAAGCTTTCTTT. This translates into CASSLEGGPGSEAFF.

This clonotype was picked up many times. J is TRBJ1-2 and V is TRBV6-6; D might be TRBD1 (6 bases). Per germline, CDR1 MNHNY and CDR2 SVGAGI (reference sequence). V lost 5 bases and J lost 8, with 15 bases in between. CDR3 length: 13 amino acids. CDR3: CASSKNRVEGYTF. The CDR3 nucleotides are TGTGCCAGCAGTAAAAACAGGGTAGAGGGCTACACCTTC.

The chain links TRBV6-5 to TRBJ2-3; 12 bases align to TRBD2. This CDR3 has 16 residues. The ends lost 4 bases at V and 9 bases at J; junction bases unmatched: 11. The germline V gene has CDR1 MNHEY and CDR2 SVGAGI. For the CDR3, the DNA is TGTGCCAGCAGTTCAGGGACTAGCGGGCTCTCTCGGACGCAGTATTTT. Protein sequence: CASSSGTSGLSRTQYF.

This chain joins TRBV20-1 and TRBJ2-3, with a tentative D call TRBD1 (6 bases). The CDR3 is 16 residues long. Per the germline V gene, CDR1 is DFQATT and CDR2 is SNEGSKA (reference sequence). V was pared by 5 bases and J by 0 bases, with 18 bases between. The CDR3 here is CSAPVWTVESTDTQYF. As DNA, the CDR3 is TGCAGTGCTCCGGTTTGGACAGTGGAAAGCACAGATACGCAGTATTTT.

This chain joins TRBV29-1 and TRBJ2-5; TRBD1 agrees at 11 bases. The germline V gene encodes CDR1 SQVTM and CDR2 ANQGSEA. J gave up 4 bases and V 7 bases, and 5 bases lay outside the gene matches. The CDR3 covers 13 residues. The CDR3 sequence: CSAGTGGGETQYF. The DNA of the CDR3 is TGCAGCGCAGGGACAGGGGGGGGAGAGACCCAGTACTTC.

By share, this clonotype ranks as medium-sized. This rearrangement joins TRBV6-4 to TRBJ2-1; 8 bases line up with TRBD2. The CDR3 totals 15 residues. Germline-derived CDR1 and CDR2 are MRHNA and SNTAGT. Trimming took 6 bases from V and 2 from J; bases not matched to a gene: 6. The CDR3: CASSPREGAYNEQFF. The CDR3 DNA reads as TGTGCCAGCAGCCCTCGGGAGGGAGCCTACAATGAGCAGTTCTTC.

This clonotype was detected a few times. CDR3 DNA sequence: TGTGCCAGCAGCCCGGGGGGACTCGGAGGCGGGGAGCTGTTTTTT. It codes for CASSPGGLGGGELFF. V is TRBV9 and J is TRBJ2-2, with 7 bases lining up with TRBD2. There are 15 residues in the CDR3. Germline CDR1 is SGDLS and CDR2 is YYNGEE. Trimming at V came to 4 bases and at J to 7 bases, leaving 10 bases not matched to a gene.

The chain recombines TRBV10-3 with TRBJ2-3; TRBD1 agrees at 7 bases. V trimming: 6 bases; J trimming: 2 bases; junction bases outside the gene matches: 8. The CDR3 contains 15 residues. CDR1 ENHRY and CDR2 SYGVKD come from the germline V gene. CDR3 nucleotides: TGTGCCATCAGGAAGGGGGACAGCCCCACAGATACGCAGTATTTT. Translation gives CAIRKGDSPTDTQYF.

The rearrangement links TRBV12-3 or TRBV12-4 to TRBJ2-4; perhaps TRBD1 as D (6 bases). This CDR3 comprises 12 residues. Trimming removed 7 bases from V and 3 bases from J, with 7 bases in between. CDR3 sequence (DNA): TGTGCCAGCACCAGGGGCAAAAACATTCAGTACTTC. Amino acid sequence: CASTRGKNIQYF.